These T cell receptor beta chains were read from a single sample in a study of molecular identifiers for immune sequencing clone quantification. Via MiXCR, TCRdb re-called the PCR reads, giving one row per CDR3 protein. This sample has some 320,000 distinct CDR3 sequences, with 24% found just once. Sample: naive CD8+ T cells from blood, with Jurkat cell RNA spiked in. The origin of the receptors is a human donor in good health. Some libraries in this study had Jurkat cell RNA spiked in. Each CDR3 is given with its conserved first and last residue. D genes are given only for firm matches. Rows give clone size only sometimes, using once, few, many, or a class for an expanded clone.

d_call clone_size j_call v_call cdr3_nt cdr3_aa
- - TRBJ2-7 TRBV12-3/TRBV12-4 TGTGCCAGCAGTTTAGGCCAGGTCTACGAGCAGAACTTC CASSLGQVYEQNF
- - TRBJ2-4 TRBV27 TGTGCCAGCAGACCGTTTGACAGGTCCACAAACATTCAGTACTTC CASRPFDRSTNIQYF
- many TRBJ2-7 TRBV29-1 TGCAGCGTAGAGACCGACTACGAGCAGTACTTC CSVETDYEQYF
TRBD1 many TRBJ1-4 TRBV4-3 TGCGCCAGCAGCCAAAGACAGGGCTTTTTTGAAAAACTGTTTTTT CASSQRQGFFEKLFF
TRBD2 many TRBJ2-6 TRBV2 TGTGCCAGCATCGAGGGACTACTCTCTGGGGCCAACGTCCTGACTTTC CASIEGLLSGANVLTF
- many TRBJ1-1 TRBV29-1 TGCAGCGTTGAAGATGGGGGTGAAGCTTTCTTT CSVEDGGEAFF
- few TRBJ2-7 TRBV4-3 TGCGCCAGCAGCCAGTCCCGGGACATAGGGTTCTACGAGCAGTACTTC CASSQSRDIGFYEQYF
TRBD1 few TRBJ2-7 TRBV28 TGTGCCAGCAGGGGGCAGGGGGCTTTCGACGAGCAGTACTTC CASRGQGAFDEQYF
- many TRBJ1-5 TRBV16 TGTGCCAGCAGCCAATTCGCCGGGGCCAATCAGCCCCAGCATTTT CASSQFAGANQPQHF
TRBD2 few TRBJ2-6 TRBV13 TGTGCCAGCAGCCCGGGACTAGCGGGGGTTGGGGCCAACGTCCTGACTTTC CASSPGLAGVGANVLTF
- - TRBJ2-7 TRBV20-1 TGCAGTGCCGCCACTTCGCGCCGTGGTGACGAGCAGTACTTC CSAATSRRGDEQYF
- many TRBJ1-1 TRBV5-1 TGCGCCAGCAGAGCTTATGACACTGAAGCTTTCTTT CASRAYDTEAFF
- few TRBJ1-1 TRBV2 TGTGCCAGCAGCACCACAGGGAACACTGAAGCTTTCTTT CASSTTGNTEAFF
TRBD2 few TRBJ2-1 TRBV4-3 TGCGCCAGCAGCCAAGGCATTACTAGCGGGGGAGATTACAATGAGCAGTTCTTC CASSQGITSGGDYNEQFF
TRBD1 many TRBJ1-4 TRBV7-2 TGTGCCAGCAGCTTATCCGGGACAGTCATTAATGAAAAACTGTTTTTT CASSLSGTVINEKLFF
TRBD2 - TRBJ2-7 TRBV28 TGTGCCAGCAGTTTTAAGACTAGCGGAAGCTCCTACGAGCAGTACTTC CASSFKTSGSSYEQYF
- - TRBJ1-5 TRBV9 TGTGCCAGCAGCCCACTAGTCGCGGATACGCAGCATTTT CASSPLVADTQHF
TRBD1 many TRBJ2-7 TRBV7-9 TGTGCCAGCACCACAGGGGTCGAGCAGTACTTC CASTTGVEQYF
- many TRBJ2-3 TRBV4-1 TGCGCCAGCAGTCAGGGGCCCCTCACAGATACGCAGTATTTT CASSQGPLTDTQYF
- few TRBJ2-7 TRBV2 TGTGCCAGCACCGGGGACGGAGCCTACGAGCAGTACTTC CASTGDGAYEQYF
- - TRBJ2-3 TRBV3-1 TGTGCCAGCAGCAAGGGGGGCGAAAAAAAAACAGATACGCAGTATTTT CASSKGGEKKTDTQYF
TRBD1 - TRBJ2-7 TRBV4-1 TGCGCCAGCAGCCAGGGGGACAGGGGCAACGAGCAGTACTTC CASSQGDRGNEQYF
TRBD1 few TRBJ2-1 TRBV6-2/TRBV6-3 TGTGCCAGCAGTTCCCTCATAACAGGGGGAGATGAGCAGTTCTTC CASSSLITGGDEQFF
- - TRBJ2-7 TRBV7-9 TGTGCCAGCAGCCCTCAGGCTGGGGAGCAGTACTTC CASSPQAGEQYF
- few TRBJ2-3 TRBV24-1 TGTGCCACCAGTGACTACCCTGGGACTAGCACAGATACGCAGTATTTT CATSDYPGTSTDTQYF
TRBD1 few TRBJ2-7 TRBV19 TGTGCCAGTAGTATAGGACAGGGTCTCCTCTACGAGCAGTACTTC CASSIGQGLLYEQYF
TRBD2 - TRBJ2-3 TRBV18 TGTGCCAGCTCACCACCGGCCACTAGCGGGGGGCCAGACACAGATACGCAGTATTTT CASSPPATSGGPDTDTQYF
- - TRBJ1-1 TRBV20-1 TGCAGTGATAGAGATCAGGGAGAAGCTTTCTTT CSDRDQGEAFF
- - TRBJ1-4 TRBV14 TGTGCCAGCAGCTTTACGGGGGCCGATGAAAAACTGTTTTTT CASSFTGADEKLFF
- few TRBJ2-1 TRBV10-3 TGTGCCATCAGTCCGTTACAGGGATACAATGAGCAGTTCTTC CAISPLQGYNEQFF
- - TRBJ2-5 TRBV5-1 TGCGCCAGCAGCTTGGTCAGTTTTGAGACCCGGTACTTC CASSLVSFETRYF
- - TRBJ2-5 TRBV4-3 TGCGCCAGCAGCCAGGGAACCGGGACCGCGTACCAAGAGACCCAGTACTTC CASSQGTGTAYQETQYF
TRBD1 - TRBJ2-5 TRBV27 TGTGCCAGCAGAACCGGGACAGAAGAGACCCAGAACTTC CASRTGTEETQNF
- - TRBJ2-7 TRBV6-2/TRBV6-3 TGTGCCAGCAGTTACTCGATTGAGCAGTACTTC CASSYSIEQYF
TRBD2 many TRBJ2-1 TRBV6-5 TGTGCCAGCAGTTACTCTGATAGCGGGGGGGCTTGGGATGAGCAGTTCTTC CASSYSDSGGAWDEQFF
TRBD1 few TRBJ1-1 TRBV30 TGTGCCTGGAGTGTTGACAGGGGGTCTGAAGCTTTCTTT CAWSVDRGSEAFF
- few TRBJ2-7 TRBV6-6 TGTGCCAGCAGTTACCACAGGGAGCAGGTCGAGCAGTACTTC CASSYHREQVEQYF
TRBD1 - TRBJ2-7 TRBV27 TGTGCCAGCACCCCGGGGACAGGGGGTTCCCCTCACGAGCAGTACTTC CASTPGTGGSPHEQYF
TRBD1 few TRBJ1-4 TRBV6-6 TGTGCCAGCACCGACAGGGCCCCTAATGAAAAACTGTTTTTT CASTDRAPNEKLFF
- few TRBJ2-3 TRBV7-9 TGTGCCAGCAGCTTTACCGGACTGGAGAGTTCGGATACGCAGTATTTT CASSFTGLESSDTQYF
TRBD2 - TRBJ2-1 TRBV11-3 TGTGCCAGCAGCTTCCGAACTAGCGGGTCCTACGATGAGCAGTTCTTC CASSFRTSGSYDEQFF
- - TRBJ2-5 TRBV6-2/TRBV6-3 TGTGCCAGCAGTTACTCACCCGGGACACCCAACTTC CASSYSPGTPNF
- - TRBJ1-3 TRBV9 TGTGCCAGCAGCGCCACAGGGATAGCTGGAAACACCATATATTTT CASSATGIAGNTIYF
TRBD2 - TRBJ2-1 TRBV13 TGTGCCAGCAGCACCACTAGCGGTCTCACCTACAATGAGCAGTTCTTC CASSTTSGLTYNEQFF
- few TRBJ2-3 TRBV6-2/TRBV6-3 TGTGCCAGCAGTTCCCCCCTGGGAGGTCCGCAGTATTTT CASSSPLGGPQYF
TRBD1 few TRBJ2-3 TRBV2 TGTGCCAGCAGCGGGGGGGACAGGGGATTCACAGATACGCAGTATTTT CASSGGDRGFTDTQYF
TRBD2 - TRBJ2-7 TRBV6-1 TGTGCCAGCAGTTCGTCTAGCGGGAGAGGTGCGTACGAGCAGTACTTC CASSSSSGRGAYEQYF
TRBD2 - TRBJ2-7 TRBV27 TGTGCCAGCAGTGAAGTCTCCCGGGGGGACGAGCAGTACTTC CASSEVSRGDEQYF
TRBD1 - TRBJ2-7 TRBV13 TGTGCCAGTGAGGGGGCGCGAAACGAGCAGTACTTC CASEGARNEQYF
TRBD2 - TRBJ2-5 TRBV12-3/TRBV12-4 TGTGCCGGCAGTTTAAGGCGGGAGGGGCAAGAGACCCAGTACTTC CAGSLRREGQETQYF
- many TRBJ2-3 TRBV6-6 TGTGCCAGCAGTTACTCGACATCGGTTAGGACACCCCAGGAAGCAGATACGCAGTATTTT CASSYSTSVRTPQEADTQYF
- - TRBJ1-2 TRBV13 TGTGCCAGCAGCTTAGTCTCCGACGGTGGCTACACCTTC CASSLVSDGGYTF
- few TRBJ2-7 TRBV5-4 TGTGCCAGCAGCTTGGGTCGGGGGCGATCCTACGAGCAGTACTTC CASSLGRGRSYEQYF